These 16 T cell receptor beta chains came from one sample sequenced in a study of T-cell reconstitution after alpha-beta-depleted transplantation in children. Unique molecular identifiers were used to barcode this TCRbeta library. TCRdb reprocessed the PCR reads with MiXCR, giving one entry per CDR3 protein. The profile shows 500,000 to 600,000 distinct CDR3 sequences, 25% to 30% of them singletons. This material consisted of PBMCs, taken before TCRalphabeta/CD19-depleted stem cell transplant. These TCRs come from a boy under three years old with Wiskott-Aldrich syndrome, due to receive a stem cell transplant.

Only a few counts were recorded for this clonotype. The chain uses TRBV3-1 and TRBJ2-3; 8 bases are shared with TRBD2. The V gene end was trimmed by 4 bases and the J gene end by 0 bases; junction bases not matched to a gene: 3. The germline V gene has CDR1 LGHDT and CDR2 YNNKEL (reference sequence). The CDR3 is made up of 15 amino acids. CDR3 nucleotide sequence: TGTGCCAGCAGCCTACTAGCGGAAAGCACAGATACGCAGTATTTT. This translates into CASSLLAESTDTQYF.

In its sample, this clonotype was seen a few times. The V gene is TRBV20-1, the J gene TRBJ1-5; perhaps TRBD1 as D (5 bases). Germline loops: CDR1 DFQATT, CDR2 SNEGSKA (reference sequence). The CDR3 sequence is 13 residues long. Trimming stripped 6 bases from V and 3 bases from J, with 12 bases between. In DNA, the CDR3 is TGCAGTGCAATCAGGGAGTACAATCAGCCCCAGCATTTT. It codes for CSAIREYNQPQHF.

This clonotype was detected a few times. The chain has TRBV9 and TRBJ2-1; D ambiguous. V lost 3 bases to trimming and J lost 0 bases, with 10 bases between them. From germline, CDR1 is SGDLS and CDR2 YYNGEE. This CDR3 has 15 residues. This CDR3 is CASSAIVGSYNEQFF. For the CDR3, the DNA is TGTGCCAGCAGCGCAATAGTGGGCTCCTACAATGAGCAGTTCTTC.

J is TRBJ1-3 and V is TRBV6-1; 8 positions agree with TRBD1. The CDR3 is 13 residues long. CDR1 is MNHNS and CDR2 is SASEGT in the germline V gene. V shed 8 bases, J shed 3 bases, and the junction held 3 bases outside the gene matches. The CDR3 DNA is TGTGCCAGCGGGACAGGCAGTGGAAACACCATATATTTT. The encoded protein is CASGTGSGNTIYF.

The chain carries TRBV28 and TRBJ1-2, with no clear D. CDR1 MDHEN and CDR2 SYDVKM come from the germline V gene. V was clipped by 4 bases and J by 7 bases, with 16 bases between them. The CDR3 consists of 14 residues. The CDR3 reads CASSSPGEGSGYTF. The DNA for the CDR3 is TGTGCCAGCAGTTCACCTGGGGAAGGGAGTGGCTACACCTTC.

This chain links TRBV20-1 with TRBJ2-1; TRBD2 agrees at 9 bases. From germline, CDR1 is DFQATT and CDR2 SNEGSKA (reference sequence). Germline trimming cut 5 bases from V and 5 bases from J; bases unmatched to any gene: 4. The CDR3 extends over 13 amino acids. The CDR3 region is CSASSGANNEQFF. CDR3 DNA: TGCAGTGCTTCTAGCGGGGCTAACAATGAGCAGTTCTTC.

This chain connects TRBV12-3 or TRBV12-4 to TRBJ1-1, with D unclear. The germline V and J ends were trimmed by 1 base and 1 base, with 10 bases remaining between them. The CDR3 has 15 residues. Written as DNA, the CDR3 is TGTGCCAGCAGTTTAGTGAAGGAGAGGAACACTGAAGCTTTCTTT. Protein product: CASSLVKERNTEAFF.

In its sample, this clonotype was seen once. The chain joins TRBV7-6 to TRBJ1-3; no firm D call. V was pared by 1 base and J by 0 bases, with 7 bases between. Germline V lookup: CDR1 SGHVS, CDR2 FNYEAQ. The CDR3 has 15 amino acids. CDR3 protein: CASSLGLASGNTIYF. DNA of the CDR3: TGTGCCAGCAGCTTAGGACTTGCCTCTGGAAACACCATATATTTT.

This clonotype showed up just a few times. J is TRBJ2-2 and V is TRBV7-2, with TRBD1 matching 8 bases. The CDR3 runs to 15 residues. From germline, CDR1 is SGHTA and CDR2 FQGNSA. The J segment lost 5 bases and the V segment lost 3 bases, leaving 5 bases of the junction unmatched. CDR3 nucleotides: TGTGCCAGCAGCTTCATCAGGGGGCTAACCGGGGAGCTGTTTTTT. Its translation: CASSFIRGLTGELFF.

This clonotype has a handful of counts. The gene calls are TRBV4-2 and TRBJ2-5; the D gene is possibly TRBD2 (7 bases). V lost 3 bases and J 4 bases, leaving 18 bases between the germline ends. The germline gives CDR1 LGHNA, CDR2 YNFKEQ. CDR3 length equals 16 residues. The CDR3, as DNA: TGTGCCAGCAGCCACGGAGGGGGAGGGGTCGTAGAGACCCAGTACTTC. Translated, it gives CASSHGGGGVVETQYF.

The rearrangement uses TRBV27 and TRBJ1-1, with TRBD1 identical over 7 bases. Germline V gene data show CDR1 as MNHEY and CDR2 as SMNVEV (reference sequence). This CDR3 contains 14 residues. Trimming at V came to 9 bases and at J to 8 bases, leaving 15 bases not matched to a gene. The CDR3 nucleotides read TGTGCCAGTATCAAAACAACAGGGGCGAGGGAAGCTTTCTTT. Translated, it gives CASIKTTGAREAFF.

V and J are TRBV29-1 and TRBJ2-7; a weak D match, TRBD2 (6 bases). CDR3 length: 14 residues. Germline V lookup: CDR1 SQVTM, CDR2 ANQGSEA. The V end lost 1 base, the J end lost 6 bases, and 16 bases lay between the germline ends. The CDR3 is CSVEVSSAQLEQYF. CDR3 bases: TGCAGCGTTGAAGTGTCTAGCGCCCAACTCGAGCAGTACTTC.

This clonotype appeared a few times. The chain uses TRBV7-9 and TRBJ2-3, with 9 bases matching TRBD1. This CDR3 is 14 amino acids long. Germline V gene data show CDR1 as SEHNR and CDR2 as FQNEAQ (reference sequence). V lost 5 bases and J lost 6; bases outside the gene matches: 6. The CDR3 DNA sequence: TGTGCCAGCAGCGGGACAGGGAGGTGGGATACGCAGTATTTT. It yields the protein CASSGTGRWDTQYF.

This chain connects TRBV28 to TRBJ2-1; possibly TRBD1 for D (5 bases). CDR1 MDHEN and CDR2 SYDVKM come from the germline V gene. This CDR3 is built from 15 residues. Trimming shortened V by 3 bases and J by 7 bases, and 16 bases separated the two germline ends. CDR3 nucleotides: TGTGCCAGCAGTTTGGGGCTAGTCTACGGTAATGAGCAGTTCTTC. Translation: CASSLGLVYGNEQFF.

This clonotype has only a few counts. The V call is TRBV5-1, the J call TRBJ2-2; 8 bases are a match to TRBD1. Germline V gene sequence: CDR1 SGHRS, CDR2 YFSETQ. V shed 4 bases and J 6 bases; nucleotides not matched to a gene: 8. The CDR3 loop spans 15 amino acids. The CDR3 DNA sequence: TGCGCCAGCAGCCAATGGACAGGGCGGGCCGGGGAGCTGTTTTTT. It yields the protein CASSQWTGRAGELFF.

This clonotype was seen more than once but under ten times. The CDR3 is CASRAGGTQYF. DNA for the CDR3: TGTGCCAGCAGGGCCGGAGGTACGCAGTATTTT. The gene calls are TRBV7-2 and TRBJ2-3; D possibly corresponds to TRBD2 (5 bases). This CDR3 region has 11 residues. From germline, CDR1 is SGHTA and CDR2 FQGNSA. The V gene lost 6 bases and the J gene lost 8 bases, with 9 bases spanning the gap.